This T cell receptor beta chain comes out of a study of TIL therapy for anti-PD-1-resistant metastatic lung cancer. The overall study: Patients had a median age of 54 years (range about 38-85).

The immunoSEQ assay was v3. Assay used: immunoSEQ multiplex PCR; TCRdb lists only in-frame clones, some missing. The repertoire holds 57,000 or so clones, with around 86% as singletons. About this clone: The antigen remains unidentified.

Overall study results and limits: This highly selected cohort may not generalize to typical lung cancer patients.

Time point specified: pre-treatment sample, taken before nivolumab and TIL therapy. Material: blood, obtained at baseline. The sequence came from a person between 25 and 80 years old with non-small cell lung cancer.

CDR3 in DNA: TGTGCCAGCAGTTACTCTGGGGATACGCAGTATTTT. It encodes CASSYSGDTQYF. The chain recombines TRBV6-6 with TRBJ2-3; no reliable D call. Germline V gene sequence: CDR1 MNHNY, CDR2 SVGAGI (reference sequence). This CDR3 has 12 residues. The V end lost 0 bases, the J end lost 6 bases, and 4 bases lay between the germline ends.